Listed below are T cell receptor beta chains from one sample, sequenced in a study of blood T cell repertoires in COVID-19. Using immunoSEQ multiplex PCR, the repertoire was profiled, and TCRdb retains in-frame clones only, with some absent. This sample carries some 180,000 clones, approximately 80% of them seen once, and the ten largest clones take approximately 15%. Material: PBMCs or T cells enriched from blood (not recorded which). The receptors here all came from a man aged 55 to 70 who had been exposed to COVID-19. The CDR3 runs from the conserved cysteine through the conserved F or W. The D gene is left open where the match is weak. For some rows the clone size is stated as once, few or many, or as a class when expanded; others skip it.

v_call	j_call	clone_size	d_call	cdr3_nt	cdr3_aa
TRBV2	TRBJ2-1	few	-	TGTGCCAGCAGTGTTGGCGGCAGCTCCTACAATGAGCAGTTCTTC	CASSVGGSSYNEQFF
TRBV28	TRBJ2-3	few	TRBD2	TGTGCCGCAGGGCTACTCACCCGGGGAGGGTCTGGCACAGATACGCAGTATTTT	CAAGLLTRGGSGTDTQYF
TRBV7-2	TRBJ2-2	-	TRBD2	TGTGCCAGCAGCCTAGCGGCAGGGTCTGCCGGGGAGCTGTTTTTT	CASSLAAGSAGELFF
TRBV6-1	TRBJ1-3	-	-	TGTGCCAGCAGTGCTACAGGGCGTAGCTCTGGAAACACCATATATTTT	CASSATGRSSGNTIYF
TRBV7-8	TRBJ2-3	-	-	TGTGCCAGCAGCCCGCGCATCGGTACGCAGTATTTT	CASSPRIGTQYF
TRBV19	TRBJ2-1	-	TRBD1	TGTGCCAGTAGTAGTTACAGGGGAATACAATACAATGAGCAGTTCTTC	CASSSYRGIQYNEQFF
TRBV10-1	TRBJ2-3	once	-	TGCGCCAGCAGTGAGTCGCAGGGGCGAGATACGCAGTATTTT	CASSESQGRDTQYF
TRBV6-1	TRBJ1-1	-	-	TGTGCCAGCAGTGAAGTACAGACAACTGAAGCTTTCTTT	CASSEVQTTEAFF
TRBV9	TRBJ1-1	-	-	TGTGCCAGCAGCGAATGGGGCAAGAACACTGAAGCTTTCTTT	CASSEWGKNTEAFF
TRBV5-1	TRBJ2-1	-	TRBD2	TGCGCCAGCACCCGGACTAGCGGGAGCCCTACTTGGAATGAGCAGTTCTTC	CASTRTSGSPTWNEQFF
TRBV5-4	TRBJ2-1	-	TRBD1	TGTGCCAGCAGTACCGGACAGGGGAGACATGAGCAGTTCTTC	CASSTGQGRHEQFF
TRBV7-2	TRBJ2-3	-	TRBD2	TGTGCCAGCAGCACTCGACTAGCGGGATTAACAGATACGCAGTATTTT	CASSTRLAGLTDTQYF
TRBV12-3/TRBV12-4	TRBJ2-5	-	-	TGTGCCAGCAGTCCAGGGTCCCAAGAGACCCAGTACTTC	CASSPGSQETQYF
TRBV5-1	TRBJ2-2	-	-	TGCGCCAGCAGCGAAAGCGTTACCGGGGAGCTGTTTTTT	CASSESVTGELFF
TRBV4-1	TRBJ2-7	-	-	TGCGCCAGCAGCCATAAAGACAACTACGAGCAGTACTTC	CASSHKDNYEQYF
TRBV5-6	TRBJ2-1	-	TRBD2	TGTGCCAGCACCGAGGGACTAGCGGGAGGGCCGCACTACAATGAGCAGTTCTTC	CASTEGLAGGPHYNEQFF
TRBV9	TRBJ2-1	once	TRBD2	TGTGCCAGCAGCGCCAGGGTAGCGGGAGCATTAAATGAGCAGTTCTTC	CASSARVAGALNEQFF
TRBV28	TRBJ2-1	-	TRBD2	TGTGCCAGCAGTCAGACTAGCGGGACAAATGAGCAGTTCTTC	CASSQTSGTNEQFF
TRBV11-2	TRBJ1-3	-	-	TGTGCCAGCAGACCCCAGGGGACCGCTGGAAACACCATATATTTT	CASRPQGTAGNTIYF
TRBV11-2	TRBJ2-7	once	TRBD2	TGTGCCAGCAGCCTCTCCGGGACTAGCGGGAGGACGCGGATAGGGGAGCAGTACTTC	CASSLSGTSGRTRIGEQYF
TRBV2	TRBJ1-1	-	-	TGTGCCAGCAGTGACAGGCTGGGGGGTACTGAAGCTTTCTTT	CASSDRLGGTEAFF
TRBV14	TRBJ2-7	-	TRBD1	TGTGCCAGCAGCTCGGACAGGGGTGGGTCCTACGAGCAGTACTTC	CASSSDRGGSYEQYF
TRBV19	TRBJ2-3	-	-	TGTGCCAGTAGTCGGGCGGGAATATCAGATACGCAGTATTTT	CASSRAGISDTQYF
TRBV6-1	TRBJ2-1	-	TRBD2	TGTGCCAGCAGTGAATTACTAGCGGGAGCTGAGCAGTTCTTC	CASSELLAGAEQFF
TRBV28	TRBJ2-7	-	TRBD2	TGTGCCAGCAGTCCTAATAGCGGGATAAGCTACGAGCAGTACTTC	CASSPNSGISYEQYF
TRBV7-8	TRBJ1-5	-	TRBD1	TGTGCCAGCAGCCCCGGGACAGGGGTTCTTAGCAATCAGCCCCAGCATTTT	CASSPGTGVLSNQPQHF
TRBV2	TRBJ1-6	-	-	TGTGCCAGCAGTCCAGACAGGATTAATTCACCCCTCCACTTT	CASSPDRINSPLHF
TRBV2	TRBJ1-1	-	TRBD1	TGTGCCAGCAGCCCACAGGGGGTGAGGACTGAAGCTTTCTTT	CASSPQGVRTEAFF
TRBV19	TRBJ2-2	-	-	TGTGCCAGTAGTCCGGGAGCAGGCCCTGGGGAGCTGTTTTTT	CASSPGAGPGELFF
TRBV30	TRBJ2-2	-	-	TGTGCCTGGAGTGTACTAGCAGCGAACACCGGGGAGCTGTTTTTT	CAWSVLAANTGELFF
TRBV25-1	TRBJ2-7	-	TRBD2	TGTGCCAGCAGTCTAGCGGGGGCCTACGAGCAGTACTTC	CASSLAGAYEQYF
TRBV15	TRBJ2-5	-	TRBD2	TGTGCCACCTCCGGGATAGCGGGAGAGACCCAGTACTTC	CATSGIAGETQYF
TRBV5-1	TRBJ2-7	-	-	TGCGCCAGCAGCTTGCAGGGGAGCGGACCGCCCTACGAGCAGTACTTC	CASSLQGSGPPYEQYF
TRBV6-4	TRBJ2-2	-	-	TGTGCCAGCAGCGAGATCCCGGGCACCGGGGAGCTGTTTTTT	CASSEIPGTGELFF
TRBV7-3	TRBJ1-1	-	-	TGTGCCAGCAGCTTAAGGGGCCCGAACACTGAAGCTTTCTTT	CASSLRGPNTEAFF
TRBV7-9	TRBJ1-1	-	TRBD1	TGTGCCAGCAGCCCCTGGGACAGGGGGATGAACACTGAAGCTTTCTTT	CASSPWDRGMNTEAFF
TRBV5-4	TRBJ2-2	-	-	TGTGCCAGCAGCACGGGGGGGACAGTCCCCGGGGAGCTGTTTTTT	CASSTGGTVPGELFF
TRBV30	TRBJ1-5	many	TRBD1	TGTGCCTGGAGTGCACTACAGGGGAGTCGGATCCAGCCCCAGCATTTT	CAWSALQGSRIQPQHF
TRBV28	TRBJ2-7	-	TRBD2	TGTGCCAGCAGTCCCACCGGGACTAGCGGGAGGTCCTACTCCTACGAGCAGTACTTC	CASSPTGTSGRSYSYEQYF
TRBV9	TRBJ2-2	-	-	TGTGCCAGCAGTCCCGTTTCCCGGGGAATCGGGGAGCTGTTTTTT	CASSPVSRGIGELFF